This TCR beta chain was found in a study of blood T cell repertoires in COVID-19. Study information: PBMCs, B-cell-depleted T cells, or T cells were the source of the cDNA or gDNA that made up the material.

Assay: immunoSEQ multiplex PCR; the TCRdb copy retains only in-frame clones and omits some. There are 250,000 to 300,000 clones in the sample; around 90% occur only once, and approximately 5.3% lies in the top ten. The trim removed 4 bases at V and 2 bases at J, leaving 1 base unmatched. The CDR3 spans 13 residues. CDR1 and CDR2 (germline): SGHTA, FQGTGA. This clone has a single count. Input material: peripheral blood. This receptor was identified in a woman aged 55-69 years with COVID-19, enrolled during active disease. This chain uses TRBV7-3 with TRBJ2-5; TRBD1 agrees at 7 bases. CDR3 sequence reads: CASSSGQQETQYF. The CDR3 DNA is TGTGCCAGCAGCTCGGGACAGCAAGAGACCCAGTACTTC.